This T cell receptor (beta chain) derives from a study of blood T cell repertoires in COVID-19. Study-wide background: The United States, Italy and Spain were the sources of the acute and convalescent COVID-19 samples. PBMCs, B-cell-depleted T cells, or T cells were the source of the cDNA or gDNA that made up the material.

Original methodology: For nucleated cells, counts were estimated from reference gene primer amplification. Clones were read by immunoSEQ multiplex PCR, and TCRdb kept only the in-frame ones, dropping some. The V and J calls and the clone size are those of that table, but D and trimming were determined from the DNA. The sample records 40,000 or so clones, about 90% being singletons. The CDR3 has 15 residues. The germline V gene has CDR1 SGHVS and CDR2 FNYEAQ. V gave up 6 bases and J gave up 6 bases, with 18 bases separating them. What was sequenced was peripheral blood. This chain connects TRBV7-6 to TRBJ2-1; perhaps TRBD2 as D (6 bases). This sequence originates from a human donor in a cohort sampled during active COVID-19. The CDR3 sequence is CASSGERARVNEQFF. For the CDR3, the DNA is TGTGCCAGCAGTGGGGAGCGGGCTAGGGTCAATGAGCAGTTCTTC.